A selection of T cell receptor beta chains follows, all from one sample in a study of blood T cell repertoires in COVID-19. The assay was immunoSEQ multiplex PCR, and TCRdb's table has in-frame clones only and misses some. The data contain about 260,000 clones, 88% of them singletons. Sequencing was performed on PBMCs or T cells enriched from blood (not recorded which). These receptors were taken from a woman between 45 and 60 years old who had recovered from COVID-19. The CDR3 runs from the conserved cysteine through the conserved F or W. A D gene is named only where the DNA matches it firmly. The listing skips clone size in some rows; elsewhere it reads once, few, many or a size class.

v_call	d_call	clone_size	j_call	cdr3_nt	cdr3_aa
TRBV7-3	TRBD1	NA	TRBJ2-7	TGTGCCAGCAGCCCCCATACAGGGGGCGACGAGCAGTACTTC	CASSPHTGGDEQYF
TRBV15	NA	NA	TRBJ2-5	TGTGCCACCAGCAGAGAACCTACAGGGAAAGAGACCCAGTACTTC	CATSREPTGKETQYF
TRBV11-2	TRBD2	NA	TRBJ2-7	TGTGCCAGCAGCCCTCTAGCGGGGAGGCTTTACGAGCAGTACTTC	CASSPLAGRLYEQYF
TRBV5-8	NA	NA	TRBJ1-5	TGTGCCAGCAGCTTGACATGGCAGTCTAGCAATCAGCCCCAGCATTTT	CASSLTWQSSNQPQHF
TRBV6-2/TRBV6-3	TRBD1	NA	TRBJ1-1	TGTGCCAGCAGTGCCTCTAGGGACAGAGAGGCCACTGAAGCTTTCTTT	CASSASRDREATEAFF
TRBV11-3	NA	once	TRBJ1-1	TGTGCCAGCAGCTTAGGCCGGTCGAACACTGAAGCTTTCTTT	CASSLGRSNTEAFF
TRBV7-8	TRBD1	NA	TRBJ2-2	TGTGCCAGCAGCATCGACAGGGTGCTCAACACCGGGGAGCTGTTTTTT	CASSIDRVLNTGELFF
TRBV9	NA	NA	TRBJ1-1	TGTGCCAGCAGCAACGGAGCGGAAGCTTTCTTT	CASSNGAEAFF
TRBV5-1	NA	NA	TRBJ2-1	TGCGCCAGCAGCCTATTAGCGGCCTCCTACAATGAGCAGTTCTTC	CASSLLAASYNEQFF
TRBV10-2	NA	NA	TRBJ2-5	TGCGCCAGCAAGTCCGGGGAGACCCAGTACTTC	CASKSGETQYF
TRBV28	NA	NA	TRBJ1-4	TGTGCCAGCAGGGGGCCAATAGAACTGTTTTTT	CASRGPIELFF
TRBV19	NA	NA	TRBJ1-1	TGTGCCAGTAGTCCTCAGACAAACATGAACACTGAAGCTTTCTTT	CASSPQTNMNTEAFF
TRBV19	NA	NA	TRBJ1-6	TGTGCCAGTAGTTACAGGGAAAATTCACCCCTCCACTTT	CASSYRENSPLHF
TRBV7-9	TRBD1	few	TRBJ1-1	TGTGCCAGCAGCCCAAGGACAGGAGACCTCGTAATCTTT	CASSPRTGDLVIF
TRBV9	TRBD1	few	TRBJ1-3	TGTGCCAGCAGCCGTCTGGACAGGGGCTCTGGAAACACCATATATTTT	CASSRLDRGSGNTIYF
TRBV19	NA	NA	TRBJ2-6	TGTGCCAGCCACTACAGGGCCGGGGCCAACGTCCTGACTTTC	CASHYRAGANVLTF
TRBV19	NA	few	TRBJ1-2	TGTGCCAGTAGTATAGAGGTCAGCACAGCCTATGGCTACACCTTC	CASSIEVSTAYGYTF
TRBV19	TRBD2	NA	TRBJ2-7	TGTGCCAGTAGTGCAAACCTAGCGGGAGGGCCCTACGAGCAGTACTTC	CASSANLAGGPYEQYF
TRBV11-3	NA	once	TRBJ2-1	TGTGCCAGCAGCCGGACGGGACAAACCAACAATGAGCAGTTCTTC	CASSRTGQTNNEQFF
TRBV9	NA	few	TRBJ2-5	TGTGCCAGCAGCCGAGCGGACTACCAAGAGACCCAGTACTTC	CASSRADYQETQYF
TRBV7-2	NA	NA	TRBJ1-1	TGTGCCAGCAGCCCAGAGGGCAGGGGAGCTTTCTTT	CASSPEGRGAFF
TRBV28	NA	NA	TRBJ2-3	TGTGCCAGCAGTTTCAGGCGCCCAAGCACAGATACGCAGTATTTT	CASSFRRPSTDTQYF
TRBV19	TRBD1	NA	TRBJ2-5	TGTGCCAGTAGTATGGAGGGACAGGGAGCAGAGACCCAGTACTTC	CASSMEGQGAETQYF
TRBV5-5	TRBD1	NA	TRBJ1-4	TGTGCCAGCAGCCTGGGTTGGGGACAGGGCAATTCTAATGAAAAACTGTTTTTT	CASSLGWGQGNSNEKLFF
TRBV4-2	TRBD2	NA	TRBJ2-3	TGTGCCAGCAGCCAAGGGACTAGCGCTACCACAGATACGCAGTATTTT	CASSQGTSATTDTQYF
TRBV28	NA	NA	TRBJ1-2	TGTGCCAGCAGTCTTAACTTCGCTGGCTACACCTTC	CASSLNFAGYTF
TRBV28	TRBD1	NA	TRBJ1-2	TGTGCCAGCAGCCTGTCTCCGGGACAGGGTAACTATGGCTACACCTTC	CASSLSPGQGNYGYTF
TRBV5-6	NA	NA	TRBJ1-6	TGTGCCAGCAGCTGGGACCGGGGGAATTCACCCCTCCACTTT	CASSWDRGNSPLHF
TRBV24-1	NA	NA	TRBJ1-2	TGTGCCACCAGCGCGGGATATGGCTACACCTTC	CATSAGYGYTF
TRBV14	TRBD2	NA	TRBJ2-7	TGTGCCAGCAGCCAAGGACCGGGACTACCAGTTTACGAGCAGTACTTC	CASSQGPGLPVYEQYF
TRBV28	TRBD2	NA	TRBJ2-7	TGTGCCAGCAGTTTAGAACGGGCTGGGACTAGCGGGACGCCTACGTGGGAGCAGTACTTC	CASSLERAGTSGTPTWEQYF
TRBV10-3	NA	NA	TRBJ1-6	TGTGCCGCGCAAGCGAAGTATAATTCACCCCTCCACTTT	CAAQAKYNSPLHF
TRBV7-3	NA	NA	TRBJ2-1	TGTGCCAGCAGCTTAATCCTAGTAAGTAGTAGGAATGAGCAGTTCTTC	CASSLILVSSRNEQFF
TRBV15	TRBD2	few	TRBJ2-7	TGTGCCACCAGCAGAGATAGGAGCGGGAGGTCCCTCGAGCAGTACTTC	CATSRDRSGRSLEQYF
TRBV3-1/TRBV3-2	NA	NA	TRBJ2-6	TGTGCCAGCAGCCAAGGTGTCAACTCTGGGGCCAACGTCCTGACTTTC	CASSQGVNSGANVLTF
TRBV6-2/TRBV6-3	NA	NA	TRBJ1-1	TGTGCCAGCAGTTTGACAGCGAACACTGAAGCTTTCTTT	CASSLTANTEAFF
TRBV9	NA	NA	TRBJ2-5	TGTGCCAGCAGCGCTACGGGGACCCAGTACTTC	CASSATGTQYF
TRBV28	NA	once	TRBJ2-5	TGTGCCAGCAGTCCAAGGACTGGCAAGGTGGAGACCCAGTACTTC	CASSPRTGKVETQYF
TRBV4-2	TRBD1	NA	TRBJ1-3	TGTGCCAGCAGCCGAGACAGGGGGGTACTCTCTGGAAACACCATATATTTT	CASSRDRGVLSGNTIYF
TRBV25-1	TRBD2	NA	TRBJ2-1	TGTGCCAGCAGTGAAGCTATAGGACTAGCGAGTGAGCAGTTCTTC	CASSEAIGLASEQFF
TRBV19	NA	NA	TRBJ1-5	TGTGCCAGTAGTCCCCCGAATCAGCCCCAGCATTTT	CASSPPNQPQHF
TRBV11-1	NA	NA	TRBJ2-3	TGTGCCAGCAGCGCCCCACAGGGTTTCGGGACAGATACGCAGTATTTT	CASSAPQGFGTDTQYF
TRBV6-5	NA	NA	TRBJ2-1	TGTGCCAGCAGTTATCGGACAGTGAACAATGAGCAGTTCTTC	CASSYRTVNNEQFF
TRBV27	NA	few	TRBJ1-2	TGTGCCAGCAGTACGAACAGGCTTAACTATGGCTACACCTTC	CASSTNRLNYGYTF
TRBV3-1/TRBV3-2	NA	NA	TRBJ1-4	TGTGCCAGCAGCCAAGGGGCGGCAGGGTTCCTCTCTAATGAAAAACTGTTTTTT	CASSQGAAGFLSNEKLFF
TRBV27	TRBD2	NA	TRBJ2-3	TGTGCCAGCACCCGGACTAGCGGGAGGAGCACAGATACGCAGTATTTT	CASTRTSGRSTDTQYF
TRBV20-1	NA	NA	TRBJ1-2	TGCAGTGCTAGAGTAGACTATGGCTACACCTTC	CSARVDYGYTF
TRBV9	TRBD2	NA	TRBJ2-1	TGTGCCAGCAGCGCAGGACTAGCATCCTACAATGAGCAGTTCTTC	CASSAGLASYNEQFF
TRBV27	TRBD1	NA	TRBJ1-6	TGTGCCAGCAGTTTACTGACAGGGTCTAATTCACCCCTCCACTTT	CASSLLTGSNSPLHF
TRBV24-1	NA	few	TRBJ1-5	TGTGCCACCAGTGATTTACCCGGGGATCAGCCCCAGCATTTT	CATSDLPGDQPQHF
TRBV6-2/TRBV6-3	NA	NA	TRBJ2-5	TGTGCCAGCAGTTCCACAGGGTGGAAAGAGACCCAGTACTTC	CASSSTGWKETQYF
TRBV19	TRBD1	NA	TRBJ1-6	TGTGCCAGTAGTATTACAGGGGGCGACTCACCCCTCCACTTT	CASSITGGDSPLHF
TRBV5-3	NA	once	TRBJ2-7	TGTGCCAGAAGCTTCTCACTTTTGGAGGGTTCCTACGAGCAGTACTTC	CARSFSLLEGSYEQYF
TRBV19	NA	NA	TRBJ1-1	TGTGCCAGTAGTATATCCTCGGGGGCTGAAGCTTTCTTT	CASSISSGAEAFF